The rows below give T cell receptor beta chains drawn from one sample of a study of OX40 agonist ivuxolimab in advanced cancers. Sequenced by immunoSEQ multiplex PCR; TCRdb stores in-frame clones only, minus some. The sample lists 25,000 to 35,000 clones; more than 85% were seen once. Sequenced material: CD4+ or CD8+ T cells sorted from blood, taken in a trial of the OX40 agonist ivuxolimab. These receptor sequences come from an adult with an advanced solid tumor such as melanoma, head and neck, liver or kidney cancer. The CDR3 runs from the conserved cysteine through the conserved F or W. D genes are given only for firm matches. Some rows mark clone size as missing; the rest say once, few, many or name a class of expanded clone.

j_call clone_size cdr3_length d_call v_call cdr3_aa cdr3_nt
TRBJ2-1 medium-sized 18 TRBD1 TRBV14 CASSQGSDREYLKDEQFF TGTGCCAGCAGCCAAGGGTCGGACAGGGAGTACTTGAAGGATGAGCAGTTCTTC
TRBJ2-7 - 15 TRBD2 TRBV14 CASSREREPAYEQYF TGTGCCAGCAGCCGGGAGCGGGAGCCAGCCTACGAGCAGTACTTC
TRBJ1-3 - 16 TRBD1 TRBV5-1 CASSLASGGTGNTIYF TGCGCCAGCAGCTTGGCTTCAGGGGGGACTGGAAACACCATATATTTT
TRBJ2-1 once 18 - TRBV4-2 CASSQGPLLVIGNNEQFF TGTGCCAGCAGCCAAGGGCCCTTACTTGTAATCGGGAACAATGAGCAGTTCTTC
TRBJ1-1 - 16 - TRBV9 CASSPRDGETNTEAFF TGTGCCAGCAGCCCCCGAGACGGTGAGACGAACACTGAAGCTTTCTTT
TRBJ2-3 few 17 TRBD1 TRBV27 CASSLQDRGPGTDTQYF TGTGCCAGCAGTTTACAGGACAGGGGACCGGGCACAGATACGCAGTATTTT
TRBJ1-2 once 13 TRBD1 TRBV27 CASSWTGDYGYTF TGTGCCAGCAGTTGGACAGGGGACTATGGCTACACCTTC
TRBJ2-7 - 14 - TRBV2 CASGEVLGSYEQYF TGTGCCAGCGGGGAGGTTTTGGGCTCCTACGAGCAGTACTTC
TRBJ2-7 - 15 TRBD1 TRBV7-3 CASSPGRDSSYEQYF TGTGCCAGCAGCCCCGGCAGGGACAGCTCCTACGAGCAGTACTTC
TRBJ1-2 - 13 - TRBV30 CAWSTGSYYGYTF TGTGCCTGGAGCACAGGGAGTTACTATGGCTACACCTTC
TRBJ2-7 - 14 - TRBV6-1 CASSEAGTPSGQYF TGTGCCAGCAGTGAAGCTGGGACACCGTCGGGGCAGTACTTC
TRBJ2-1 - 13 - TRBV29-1 CSVPSTGIDEQFF TGCAGCGTTCCAAGCACGGGAATTGATGAGCAGTTCTTC
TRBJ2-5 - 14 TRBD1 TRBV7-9 CASSYSTGGETQYF TGTGCCAGCAGCTACTCGACAGGGGGAGAGACCCAGTACTTC
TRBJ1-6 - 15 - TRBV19 CASSTWGQGHSPLHF TGTGCCAGTAGCACCTGGGGGCAGGGGCATTCACCCCTCCACTTT
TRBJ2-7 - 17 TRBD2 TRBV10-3 CAIRPGTSGPVSYEQYF TGTGCCATCAGACCCGGGACTAGCGGTCCCGTCTCCTACGAGCAGTACTTC
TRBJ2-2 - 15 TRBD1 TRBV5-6 CASSPDRASAGELFF TGTGCCAGCAGCCCGGACAGGGCGTCGGCCGGGGAGCTGTTTTTT
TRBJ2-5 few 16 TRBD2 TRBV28 CASSLIAGRSQETQYF TGTGCCAGCAGTCTAATAGCGGGGAGAAGTCAAGAGACCCAGTACTTC
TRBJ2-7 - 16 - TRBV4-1 CASSHFEGFGSYEQYF TGCGCCAGCAGCCATTTTGAGGGGTTCGGCTCCTACGAGCAGTACTTC
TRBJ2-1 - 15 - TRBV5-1 CASSSLPGPYNEQFF TGCGCCAGCAGCTCTTTACCGGGACCTTACAATGAGCAGTTCTTC
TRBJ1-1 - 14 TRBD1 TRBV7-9 CASSEGQGNTEAFF TGTGCCAGCAGCGAAGGACAGGGGAACACTGAAGCTTTCTTT
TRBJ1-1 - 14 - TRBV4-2 CASSQDGRNTEAFF TGTGCCAGCAGCCAAGATGGCAGGAACACTGAAGCTTTCTTT
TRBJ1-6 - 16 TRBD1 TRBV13 CASGTVRSSYNSPLHF TGTGCCAGCGGGACAGTTAGGAGCTCCTATAATTCACCCCTCCACTTT
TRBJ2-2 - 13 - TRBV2 CASLRPLGGELFF TGTGCCAGCTTGAGACCCCTTGGGGGGGAGCTGTTTTTT
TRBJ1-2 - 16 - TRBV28 CASIPWGGDPRYGYTF TGTGCCAGCATCCCCTGGGGGGGAGACCCACGCTATGGCTACACCTTC
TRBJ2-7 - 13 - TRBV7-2 CASSLAGPYEQYF TGTGCCAGCAGCTTAGCCGGTCCCTACGAGCAGTACTTC
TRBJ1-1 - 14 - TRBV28 CASSPALTNTEAFF TGTGCCAGCAGTCCGGCCCTGACTAACACTGAAGCTTTCTTT
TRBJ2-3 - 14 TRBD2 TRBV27 CASSWDLAGNTQYF TGTGCCAGTAGTTGGGATCTAGCGGGGAATACGCAGTATTTT
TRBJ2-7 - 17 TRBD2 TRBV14 CASSQGLGLAEPYEQYF TGTGCCAGCAGCCAAGGATTGGGACTAGCCGAACCCTACGAGCAGTACTTC
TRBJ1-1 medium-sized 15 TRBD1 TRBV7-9 CASSSRQGWDTEAFF TGTGCCAGCAGCTCTAGACAGGGGTGGGACACTGAAGCTTTCTTT
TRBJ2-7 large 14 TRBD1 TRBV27 CASSGQGSSYEQYF TGTGCCAGCAGCGGACAGGGGAGCTCCTACGAGCAGTACTTC
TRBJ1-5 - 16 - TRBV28 CASSLIAGATNQPQHF TGTGCCAGCAGTTTAATTGCAGGGGCGACAAATCAGCCCCAGCATTTT